This is a list of T cell receptor beta chains from one sample in a study of T cell responses to AZD1222 COVID-19 vaccine. The repertoire was sequenced with immunoSEQ multiplex PCR; TCRdb's copy has only in-frame clones and lacks some. The data contain tens of thousands of clones, 84% of them singletons. The sequencing here drew on peripheral blood, taken on day 0 of AZD1222 vaccination. The source of these receptors is an adult in good health. The CDR3 runs from the conserved cysteine through the conserved F or W. The order of the fields is V gene, J gene, D gene, clone size, CDR3 DNA, CDR3 protein. The D gene is left open where the match is weak. A row's size may be missing; if present it is once, few, many or a size class.

V gene: TRBV25-1
J gene: TRBJ2-3
D gene: TRBD2
clone size: -
CDR3 DNA: TGTGCCAGCAGTGGCCTAGCGGGGGTCACAGATACGCAGTATTTT
CDR3 protein: CASSGLAGVTDTQYF

V gene: TRBV7-2
J gene: TRBJ2-7
D gene: -
clone size: -
CDR3 DNA: TGTGCCAGCAGCCATGGGGACCGCCGCTACGAGCAGTACTTC
CDR3 protein: CASSHGDRRYEQYF

V gene: TRBV11-3
J gene: TRBJ2-1
D gene: TRBD2
clone size: -
CDR3 DNA: TGTGCCAGCAGCCCCCAAGGACTAGCGGACTACAATGAGCAGTTCTTC
CDR3 protein: CASSPQGLADYNEQFF

V gene: TRBV13
J gene: TRBJ2-7
D gene: TRBD2
clone size: large
CDR3 DNA: TGTGCCAGCAGCCAAAGGACTAGCGGGGGACGGGCTCATGAGCAGTACTTC
CDR3 protein: CASSQRTSGGRAHEQYF

V gene: TRBV5-6
J gene: TRBJ2-1
D gene: -
clone size: few
CDR3 DNA: TGTGCCAGCAGCACCCTAAATGAGCAGTTCTTC
CDR3 protein: CASSTLNEQFF

V gene: TRBV7-9
J gene: TRBJ1-1
D gene: -
clone size: once
CDR3 DNA: TGTGCCAGCAGCACCCGCCAGAGGGTCACTGAAGCTTTCTTT
CDR3 protein: CASSTRQRVTEAFF

V gene: TRBV29-1
J gene: TRBJ2-5
D gene: -
clone size: -
CDR3 DNA: TGCAGCGTTAGGGGGACGGGACTTGCGGTAAGGGAGTCGGAGACCCAGTACTTC
CDR3 protein: CSVRGTGLAVRESETQYF

V gene: TRBV6-1
J gene: TRBJ1-2
D gene: -
clone size: -
CDR3 DNA: TGTGCCAGCAGTGAACCCGTTGGGGTATTCTATGGCTACACCTTC
CDR3 protein: CASSEPVGVFYGYTF

V gene: TRBV5-1
J gene: TRBJ2-3
D gene: -
clone size: -
CDR3 DNA: TGCGCCAGCAGTTTACAAGGACGGACCAACACAGATACGCAGTATTTT
CDR3 protein: CASSLQGRTNTDTQYF

V gene: TRBV5-5
J gene: TRBJ2-7
D gene: TRBD1
clone size: -
CDR3 DNA: TGTGCCAGCAGCAAACAGGGGCGAACCGGGGATTACGAGCAGTACTTC
CDR3 protein: CASSKQGRTGDYEQYF

V gene: TRBV6-5
J gene: TRBJ1-6
D gene: -
clone size: -
CDR3 DNA: TGTGCCAGCAGGGCCGGGACCGGGTATAATTCACCCCTCCACTTT
CDR3 protein: CASRAGTGYNSPLHF

V gene: TRBV7-2
J gene: TRBJ2-7
D gene: -
clone size: -
CDR3 DNA: TGTGCCAGCAGCTTGGTATACGGAGAAGAGCAGTACTTC
CDR3 protein: CASSLVYGEEQYF

V gene: TRBV27
J gene: TRBJ2-5
D gene: TRBD2
clone size: -
CDR3 DNA: TGTGCCAGCAGTTTATCGGAGGGAGGGGCGGCGAAGACCCAGTACTTC
CDR3 protein: CASSLSEGGAAKTQYF

V gene: TRBV19
J gene: TRBJ1-5
D gene: -
clone size: -
CDR3 DNA: TGTGCCAGTAGTATGATGGCGTATAGCAATCAGCCCCAGCATTTT
CDR3 protein: CASSMMAYSNQPQHF

V gene: TRBV7-9
J gene: TRBJ1-4
D gene: -
clone size: once
CDR3 DNA: TGTGCCAGCAGATTAAATCAGAATGAAAAACTGTTTTTT
CDR3 protein: CASRLNQNEKLFF

V gene: TRBV5-5
J gene: TRBJ1-2
D gene: -
clone size: few
CDR3 DNA: TGTGCCAGCAGCTTGGCCCCCGGTCCTAACTATGGCTACACCTTC
CDR3 protein: CASSLAPGPNYGYTF

V gene: TRBV30
J gene: TRBJ1-3
D gene: -
clone size: many
CDR3 DNA: TGTGCCTGGAGTCCGACAGACTCTGGAAACACCATATATTTT
CDR3 protein: CAWSPTDSGNTIYF

V gene: TRBV13
J gene: TRBJ1-6
D gene: -
clone size: few
CDR3 DNA: TGTGCCAGCAGCTTAGGCGGTACAGGGAATTCACCCCTCCACTTT
CDR3 protein: CASSLGGTGNSPLHF

V gene: TRBV5-4
J gene: TRBJ1-2
D gene: -
clone size: -
CDR3 DNA: TGTGCCAGTAAACCTACGGGCGGCTTATATGGCTACACCTTC
CDR3 protein: CASKPTGGLYGYTF

V gene: TRBV3-1/TRBV3-2
J gene: TRBJ2-5
D gene: -
clone size: -
CDR3 DNA: TGTGCCAGCAGTTGGGAGTCCCGCCGAGAGACCCAGTACTTC
CDR3 protein: CASSWESRRETQYF

V gene: TRBV6-1
J gene: TRBJ1-2
D gene: TRBD1
clone size: -
CDR3 DNA: TGTGCCAGCAGTGCCCTCCGGACAGGGGGCACCTATGGCTACACCTTC
CDR3 protein: CASSALRTGGTYGYTF

V gene: TRBV5-1
J gene: TRBJ2-5
D gene: -
clone size: -
CDR3 DNA: TGCGCCAGCAGCTTGGTTCGACCGGATGAAGAGACCCAGTACTTC
CDR3 protein: CASSLVRPDEETQYF

V gene: TRBV14
J gene: TRBJ2-1
D gene: -
clone size: -
CDR3 DNA: TGTGCCAGCAGCCCCCTCGGTCCGGGTGAGCAGTTCTTC
CDR3 protein: CASSPLGPGEQFF

V gene: TRBV7-9
J gene: TRBJ1-6
D gene: -
clone size: -
CDR3 DNA: TGTGCCAGCAGCTTAGCCGGGTCCGGGTTACATTCACCCCTCCACTTT
CDR3 protein: CASSLAGSGLHSPLHF

V gene: TRBV4-1
J gene: TRBJ1-1
D gene: -
clone size: -
CDR3 DNA: TGCGCCAGCAGCCAACGGACTGAAGCTTTCTTT
CDR3 protein: CASSQRTEAFF

V gene: TRBV19
J gene: TRBJ2-4
D gene: -
clone size: -
CDR3 DNA: TGTGCCACCTCTAACAGGCGCGAGGACATTCAGTACTTC
CDR3 protein: CATSNRREDIQYF

V gene: TRBV7-9
J gene: TRBJ1-2
D gene: -
clone size: -
CDR3 DNA: TGTGCCAGCAGCTTAGCAGGGCTAGGCTACACCTTC
CDR3 protein: CASSLAGLGYTF

V gene: TRBV28
J gene: TRBJ2-5
D gene: -
clone size: -
CDR3 DNA: TGTGCCAGCAGTCCCGACAGTAGCCGGACCCAGTACTTC
CDR3 protein: CASSPDSSRTQYF

V gene: TRBV7-9
J gene: TRBJ1-2
D gene: -
clone size: -
CDR3 DNA: TGTGCCAGCAGCTTAGGGTCGGGCCCGAACGGCTACACCTTC
CDR3 protein: CASSLGSGPNGYTF

V gene: TRBV7-3
J gene: TRBJ2-1
D gene: -
clone size: -
CDR3 DNA: TGTGCCAGCAGCTTATTCAGTTCCTACAATGAGCAGTTCTTC
CDR3 protein: CASSLFSSYNEQFF

V gene: TRBV5-1
J gene: TRBJ1-4
D gene: -
clone size: few
CDR3 DNA: TGCGCCAGCAGCTTGAGGAAGTCTCCCGATTCAACTAATGAAAAACTGTTTTTT
CDR3 protein: CASSLRKSPDSTNEKLFF

V gene: TRBV9
J gene: TRBJ2-1
D gene: TRBD2
clone size: -
CDR3 DNA: TGTGCCAGCAGCGCAACTAGCGGGGGGGCCCATGAGCAGTTCTTC
CDR3 protein: CASSATSGGAHEQFF

V gene: TRBV3-1/TRBV3-2
J gene: TRBJ1-5
D gene: -
clone size: once
CDR3 DNA: TGTGCCAGCAGCCAATACAGGGAGGGCAATCAGCCCCAGCATTTT
CDR3 protein: CASSQYREGNQPQHF

V gene: TRBV19
J gene: TRBJ1-5
D gene: -
clone size: once
CDR3 DNA: TGTGCCAGTAGCAAGAAGTCAGATCAGCCCCAGCATTTT
CDR3 protein: CASSKKSDQPQHF

V gene: TRBV7-9
J gene: TRBJ2-7
D gene: TRBD2
clone size: -
CDR3 DNA: TGTGCCAGCAGCTTAGGAAGGAAGCGGGGGGGCCTTGTCGACGAGCAGTACTTC
CDR3 protein: CASSLGRKRGGLVDEQYF

V gene: TRBV2
J gene: TRBJ1-2
D gene: TRBD1
clone size: -
CDR3 DNA: TGTGCCAGCAGTGGAGGGACAGGGTGGTATGGCTACACCTTC
CDR3 protein: CASSGGTGWYGYTF

V gene: TRBV6-2/TRBV6-3
J gene: TRBJ2-1
D gene: -
clone size: few
CDR3 DNA: TGTGCCAGCAGTTCTCGAGGATCTTACAATGAGCAGTTCTTC
CDR3 protein: CASSSRGSYNEQFF

V gene: TRBV5-1
J gene: TRBJ2-3
D gene: -
clone size: -
CDR3 DNA: TGCGCCAGCAGCTTGGGGCAGAGCACAGATACGCAGTATTTT
CDR3 protein: CASSLGQSTDTQYF

V gene: TRBV18
J gene: TRBJ1-1
D gene: -
clone size: -
CDR3 DNA: TGTGCCAGCGGTCGGGGCATTGAAGCTTTCTTT
CDR3 protein: CASGRGIEAFF

V gene: TRBV23-1
J gene: TRBJ2-4
D gene: -
clone size: -
CDR3 DNA: TGCGCCAGCAGTCAATCGATACCGGCCAAAAACATTCAGTACTTC
CDR3 protein: CASSQSIPAKNIQYF

V gene: TRBV4-2
J gene: TRBJ2-2
D gene: TRBD2
clone size: once
CDR3 DNA: TGTGCCAGCAGCCAAGAGGTACTAGCGGGGGTTACTTACACCGGGGAGCTGTTTTTT
CDR3 protein: CASSQEVLAGVTYTGELFF